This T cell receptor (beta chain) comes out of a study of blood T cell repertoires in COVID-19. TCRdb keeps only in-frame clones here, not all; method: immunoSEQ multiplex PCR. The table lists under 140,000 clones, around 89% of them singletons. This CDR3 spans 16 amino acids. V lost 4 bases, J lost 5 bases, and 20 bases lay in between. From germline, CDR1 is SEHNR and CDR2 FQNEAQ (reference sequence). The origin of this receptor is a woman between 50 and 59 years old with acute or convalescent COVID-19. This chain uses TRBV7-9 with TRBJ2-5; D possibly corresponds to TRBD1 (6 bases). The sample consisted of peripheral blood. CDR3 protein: CASSSGLQGIRETQYF. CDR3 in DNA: TGTGCCAGCAGCTCTGGCTTACAGGGTATCAGGGAGACCCAGTACTTC.